This T cell receptor (beta chain) was recorded in a study of shared clonotypes between healthy human individuals. Overall study: A donor's plate count was three for CD4 naive and three for CD4 memory; CD8 naive had two and CD8 memory one. Regarding the study as a whole: Tissue TCR repertoires likely differ from these blood-only repertoires. Owing to a small donor count, the genetic and exposure-history diversity represented was limited.

CD45RO negativity and positive selection for CCR7 defined naive CD8 cells, a population that excluded terminally differentiated effector memory CD45RA+ cells. The CDR3 totals 14 residues. With V trimmed by 5 bases and J by 9 bases, 7 bases remained unmatched. Germline assignment: CDR1 SEHNR and CDR2 FQNEAQ (reference sequence). A note on this clone: Its antigen is unidentified.

An assay was performed, and its level was deep. This table comes from immunoSEQ multiplex PCR, and its TCRdb copy is limited to in-frame clones, with some not included. The sample consists of 2 million to 2.5 million clones, roughly 95% of them appearing once. The sample taken for sequencing was naive CD8+ T cells sorted from blood. The V and J genes are TRBV7-9 and TRBJ2-1; 10 bases are a match to TRBD1. The origin of this receptor is a man younger than 35 in good health. The CDR3 sequence: CASSPGTGALEQFF. DNA of the CDR3: TGTGCCAGCAGCCCGGGGACAGGGGCACTTGAGCAGTTCTTC.